These 16 T cell receptor beta chains share one sample of origin, sequenced in a study of early T cells in non-severe SARS-CoV-2 infection. TCRdb reprocessed the 5' RACE reads with MiXCR, giving one entry per CDR3 protein. This sample has about 49,000 distinct CDR3 sequences, with roughly 10% found just once. Sequencing input: whole blood. Source of these receptors: an adult who was a healthcare worker with PCR-confirmed SARS-CoV-2 infection or an uninfected control (not recorded which).

This clonotype was seen a few times. The chain joins TRBV9 to TRBJ2-3; no definite D call. The CDR3 is made up of 14 amino acids. Trimming took 4 bases from V and 0 from J, leaving 9 bases between them. The V gene's germline CDR1 is SGDLS and CDR2 YYNGEE. The CDR3 loop is CASSLQSSTDTQYF. The CDR3 coding sequence is TGTGCCAGCAGCCTACAGTCAAGCACAGATACGCAGTATTTT.

The rearrangement joins TRBV28 to TRBJ1-6; D not certain. The ends were cut back, 6 bases at V and 2 bases at J, with 5 bases in the middle. Germline V CDR1 and CDR2: MDHEN, SYDVKM. This CDR3 is built from 13 residues. The CDR3 loop reads CASSAAYNSPLHF. CDR3 nucleotides: TGTGCCAGCAGCGCGGCCTATAATTCACCCCTCCACTTT.

With respect to this clonotype: A read error is possible here, since a much larger clone lies one base away. The chain has TRBV6-5 and TRBJ2-5, with D unresolved. V dropped 2 bases and J dropped 5 bases, with 3 bases sitting between them. Germline loops: CDR1 MNHEY, CDR2 SVGAGI. This CDR3 is 11 amino acids long. The DNA for the CDR3 is TGTGCCAGCAGTTACGAGGAGACCCAGTACTTC. The encoded protein is CASSYEETQYF.

This clonotype was seen a handful of times. This chain connects TRBV2 to TRBJ1-6; no clear D gene. V was clipped by 3 bases and J by 5 bases, with 11 bases between them. Germline CDR1 and CDR2: SNHLY and FYNNEI. The CDR3 is 15 amino acids. The DNA for the CDR3 is TGTGCCAGCAGTGAGACCCCTGGGCATAATTCACCCCTCCACTTT. This gives the protein CASSETPGHNSPLHF.

In its sample, this clonotype was seen many times. The genes are TRBV6-5 and TRBJ2-7, with TRBD1 matching 10 bases. The J segment lost 0 bases and the V segment lost 4 bases, leaving 0 bases of the junction unmatched. CDR1 MNHEY and CDR2 SVGAGI come from the germline V gene. The CDR3 spans 14 residues. The CDR3 coding sequence is TGTGCCAGCAGTTGGGACAGGGGCTCCTACGAGCAGTACTTC. Translation: CASSWDRGSYEQYF.

The rearrangement links TRBV28 to TRBJ1-1; possibly TRBD1 for D (6 bases). This CDR3 contains 15 residues. Germline values: CDR1 MDHEN, CDR2 SYDVKM. V was cut by 7 bases and J by 4 bases, with 19 bases left in between. The CDR3 sequence is CASTSHREASTEAFF. The CDR3 DNA reads TGTGCCAGCACCTCGCACAGGGAGGCTTCCACTGAAGCTTTCTTT.

This clonotype turned up a few times. This chain joins TRBV5-5 and TRBJ2-2; D gene unclear. V was clipped by 1 base and J by 7 bases, with 11 bases between them. From germline, CDR1 is SGHKS and CDR2 YYEKEE (reference sequence). The CDR3 is made up of 14 amino acids. For the CDR3, the DNA is TGTGCCAGCAGCTTGAGGGCCTACGGCGGGGAGCTGTTTTTT. Amino acid sequence: CASSLRAYGGELFF.

This clonotype appeared many times. V and J are TRBV11-3 and TRBJ2-2, with D perhaps matching TRBD1 (5 bases). Germline CDR1 SGHNT, CDR2 YENEEA. The germline V and J ends were trimmed by 5 bases and 8 bases, with 9 bases remaining between them. The CDR3 contains 12 residues. The DNA of the CDR3 is TGTGCCAGCAGCAGGGGAAGGGGGGAGCTGTTTTTT. This gives the protein CASSRGRGELFF.

This clonotype was detected ten times or more. The chain has TRBV5-1 and TRBJ1-1; D gene ambiguous. V shed 5 bases and J shed 5 bases, with 13 bases lying between them. Germline V CDR1 and CDR2: SGHRS, YFSETQ. The CDR3 spans 13 residues. Written as DNA, the CDR3 is TGCGCCAGCAGTGAGGAGGAGTGGACTGAAGCTTTCTTT. Protein product: CASSEEEWTEAFF.

This clonotype was seen ten or more times. CDR3 amino acids: CSVVPEAFF. In DNA, the CDR3 is TGCAGCGTTGTCCCTGAAGCTTTCTTT. The chain recombines TRBV29-1 with TRBJ1-1; no definite D call. Germline assignment: CDR1 SQVTM and CDR2 ANQGSEA. The CDR3 covers 9 residues. The V gene lost 4 bases and the J gene lost 6 bases, with 3 bases spanning the gap. Combining the CDR3 with reference TRBV29-1 and TRBJ1-1 gives the whole variable domain SAVISQKPSRDICQRGTSLTIQCQVDSQVTMMFWYRQQPGQSLTLIATANQGSEATYESGFVIDKFPISRPNLTFSTLTVSNMSPEDSSIYLCSVVPEAFFGQGTRLTVV.

This clonotype was observed many times. This rearrangement joins TRBV12-3 or TRBV12-4 to TRBJ2-6, with D maybe TRBD1 (6 bases). Trimming took off 5 bases at V and 1 base at J, with 12 bases between the two ends. The length of the CDR3 is 16 residues. The CDR3 coding sequence is TGTGCCAGCAGTCAGGGGCTAGGATCTGGGGCCAACGTCCTGACTTTC. Translated: CASSQGLGSGANVLTF.

Ten or more counts support this clonotype. The CDR3 sequence: CASKGQSSYNEQFF. The CDR3 DNA follows: TGTGCCTCGAAGGGGCAGAGCTCCTACAATGAGCAGTTCTTC. The rearrangement uses TRBV10-3 and TRBJ2-1, with a possible D match to TRBD1 (5 bases). Germline V gene lookup returns CDR1 ENHRY and CDR2 SYGVKD. The CDR3 totals 14 residues. Trimming removed 11 bases at V and 0 bases at J, with 14 bases between.

This clonotype has more than one count but fewer than ten. The chain employs TRBV11-1 and TRBJ2-2; TRBD2 matches 7 bases. J was trimmed by 6 bases and V by 1 base; bases with no gene match: 2. The germline V gene encodes CDR1 SGHAT and CDR2 FQDESV (reference sequence). The CDR3 is made up of 14 amino acids. CDR3 sequence reads: CASSLDLAAGELFF. CDR3 sequence (DNA): TGTGCCAGCAGCTTAGACCTAGCGGCCGGGGAGCTGTTTTTT.

Ten or more counts support this clonotype. The V and J genes are TRBV6-1 and TRBJ1-5; D remains ambiguous. With 6 bases removed from V and 4 bases from J, the gap between germline ends came to 4 bases. The CDR3 consists of 11 residues. Germline V gene sequence: CDR1 MNHNS, CDR2 SASEGT. The CDR3 spells CASRLNQPQHF. The CDR3 nucleotides read TGTGCCAGCAGACTAAATCAGCCCCAGCATTTT.

The table lists this clonotype with a few counts. This rearrangement joins TRBV19 to TRBJ2-7, with D possibly being TRBD2 (6 bases). Trimming removed 3 bases from V and 3 bases from J, with 12 bases in between. The CDR3 is made up of 14 amino acids. Germline V CDR1 and CDR2: LNHDA, SQIVND (reference sequence). In nucleotides, the CDR3 is TGTGCCAGTAGTATGGACTGGGGAGGCTACGAGCAGTACTTC. As protein: CASSMDWGGYEQYF.

V and J are TRBV7-6 and TRBJ2-7, with D tentatively TRBD1 or TRBD2 (5 bases each). CDR3 size: 15 residues. Trimming removed 2 bases from V and 5 bases from J, with 16 bases in between. Looked up from germline, CDR1 is SGHVS and CDR2 is FNYEAQ. Here the CDR3 DNA reads TGTGCCAGCAGCTTAAACCTCAACCGGGGCGACGAGCAGTACTTC. Protein: CASSLNLNRGDEQYF.